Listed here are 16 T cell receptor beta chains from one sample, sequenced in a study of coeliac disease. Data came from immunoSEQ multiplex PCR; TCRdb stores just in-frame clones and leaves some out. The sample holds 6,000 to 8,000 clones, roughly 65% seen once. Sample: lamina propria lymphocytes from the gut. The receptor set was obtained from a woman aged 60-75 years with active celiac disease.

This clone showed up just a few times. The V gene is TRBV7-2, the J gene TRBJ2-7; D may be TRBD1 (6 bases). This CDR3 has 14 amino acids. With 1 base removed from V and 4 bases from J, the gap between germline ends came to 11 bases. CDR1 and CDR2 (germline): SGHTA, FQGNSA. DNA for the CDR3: TGTGCCAGCAGCTTAGAAAACAGGGCGTACGAGCAGTACTTC. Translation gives CASSLENRAYEQYF.

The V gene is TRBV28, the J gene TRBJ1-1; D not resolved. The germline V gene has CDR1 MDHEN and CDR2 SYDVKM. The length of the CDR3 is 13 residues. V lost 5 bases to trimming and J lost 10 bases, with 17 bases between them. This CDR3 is CASSEPLSLGAFF. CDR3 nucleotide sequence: TGTGCCAGCAGTGAACCCCTAAGCCTAGGAGCTTTCTTT.

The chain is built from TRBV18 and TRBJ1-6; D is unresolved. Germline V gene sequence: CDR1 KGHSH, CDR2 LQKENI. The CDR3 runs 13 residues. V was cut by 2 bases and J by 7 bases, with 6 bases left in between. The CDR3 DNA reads TGTGCCAGCTCACCAGACGGGAATTCACCCCTCCACTTT. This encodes CASSPDGNSPLHF.

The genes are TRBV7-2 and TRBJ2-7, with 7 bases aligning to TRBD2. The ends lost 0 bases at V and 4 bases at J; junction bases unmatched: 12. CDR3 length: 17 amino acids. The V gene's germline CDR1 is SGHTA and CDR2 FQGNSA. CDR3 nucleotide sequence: TGTGCCAGCAGCTTAGCGCCCAACGGGGCGGGAGCTTACGAGCAGTACTTC. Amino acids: CASSLAPNGAGAYEQYF.

CDR3 DNA: TGTGCCAGTCGCACAGAGCCCGTCACAGATACGCAGTATTTT. It codes for CASRTEPVTDTQYF. The V call is TRBV19, the J call TRBJ2-3; unclear D gene. Germline V gives CDR1 LNHDA, CDR2 SQIVND (reference sequence). Trimming left V 8 bases short and J 2 bases short, with 14 bases between. This CDR3 comprises 14 residues. The entire variable domain, with the rest obtained from reference TRBV19 and TRBJ2-3, is as follows: DGGITQSPKYLFRKEGQNVTLSCEQNLNHDAMYWYRQDPGQGLRLIYYSQIVNDFQKGDIAEGYSVSREKKESFPLTVTSAQKNPTAFYLCASRTEPVTDTQYFGPGTRLTVL.

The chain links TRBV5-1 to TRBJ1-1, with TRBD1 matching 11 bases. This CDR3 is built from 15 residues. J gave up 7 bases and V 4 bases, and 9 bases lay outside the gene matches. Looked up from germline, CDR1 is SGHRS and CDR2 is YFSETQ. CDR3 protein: CASSIGTGGTVEAFF. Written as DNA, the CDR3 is TGCGCCAGCAGCATAGGGACAGGGGGAACAGTTGAAGCTTTCTTT.

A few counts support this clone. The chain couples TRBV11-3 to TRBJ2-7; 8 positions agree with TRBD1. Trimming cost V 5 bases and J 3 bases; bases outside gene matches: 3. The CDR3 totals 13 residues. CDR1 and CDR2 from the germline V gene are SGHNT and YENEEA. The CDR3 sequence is CASSEGQVYEQYF. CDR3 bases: TGTGCCAGCAGCGAGGGACAGGTCTACGAGCAGTACTTC.

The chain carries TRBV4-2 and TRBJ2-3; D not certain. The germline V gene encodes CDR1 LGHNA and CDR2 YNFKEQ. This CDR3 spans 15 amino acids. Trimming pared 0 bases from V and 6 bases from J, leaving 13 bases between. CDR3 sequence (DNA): TGTGCCAGCAGCCAAGATAGGTCCAGAGGTGATACGCAGTATTTT. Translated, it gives CASSQDRSRGDTQYF.

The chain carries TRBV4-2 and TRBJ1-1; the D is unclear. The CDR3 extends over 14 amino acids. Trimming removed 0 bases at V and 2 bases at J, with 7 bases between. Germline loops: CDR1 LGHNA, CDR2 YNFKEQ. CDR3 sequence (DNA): TGTGCCAGCAGCCAAGACGGGGTAAACACTGAAGCTTTCTTT. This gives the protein CASSQDGVNTEAFF.

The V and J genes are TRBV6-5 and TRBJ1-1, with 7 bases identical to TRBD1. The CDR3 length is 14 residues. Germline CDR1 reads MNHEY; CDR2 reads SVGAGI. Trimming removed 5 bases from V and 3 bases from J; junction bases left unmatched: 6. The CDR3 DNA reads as TGTGCCAGCAGTCTTACAGGGGAGGACACTGAAGCTTTCTTT. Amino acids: CASSLTGEDTEAFF.

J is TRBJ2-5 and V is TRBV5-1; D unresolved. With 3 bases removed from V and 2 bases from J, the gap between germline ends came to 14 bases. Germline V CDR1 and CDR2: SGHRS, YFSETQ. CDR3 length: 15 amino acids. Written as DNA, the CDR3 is TGCGCCAGCAGCTCCGGCCTCCAGGTACAAGAGACCCAGTACTTC. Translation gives CASSSGLQVQETQYF.

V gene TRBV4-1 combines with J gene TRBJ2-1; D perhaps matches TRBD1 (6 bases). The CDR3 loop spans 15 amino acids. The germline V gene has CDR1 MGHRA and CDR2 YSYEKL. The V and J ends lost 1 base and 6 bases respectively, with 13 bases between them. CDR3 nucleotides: TGCGCCAGCAGCCAAGCCGGGACACCAGTCAATGAGCAGTTCTTC. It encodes CASSQAGTPVNEQFF.

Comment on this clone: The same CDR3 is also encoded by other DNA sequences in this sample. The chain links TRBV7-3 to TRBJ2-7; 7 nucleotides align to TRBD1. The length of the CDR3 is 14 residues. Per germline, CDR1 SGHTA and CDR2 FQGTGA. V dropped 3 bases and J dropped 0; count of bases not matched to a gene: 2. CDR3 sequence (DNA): TGTGCCAGCAGCTTGGGACAGAGCTCCTACGAGCAGTACTTC. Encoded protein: CASSLGQSSYEQYF.

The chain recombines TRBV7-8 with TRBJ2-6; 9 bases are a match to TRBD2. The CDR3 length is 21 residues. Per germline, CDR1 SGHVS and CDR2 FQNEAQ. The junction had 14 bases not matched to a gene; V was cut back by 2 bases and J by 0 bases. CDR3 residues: CASSLYRRTSGSRSGANVLTF. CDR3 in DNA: TGTGCCAGCAGCTTATACCGACGAACTAGCGGGTCCCGCTCTGGGGCCAACGTCCTGACTTTC.

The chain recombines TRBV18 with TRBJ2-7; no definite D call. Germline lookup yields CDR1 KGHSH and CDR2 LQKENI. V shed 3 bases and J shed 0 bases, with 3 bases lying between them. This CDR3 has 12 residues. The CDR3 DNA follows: TGTGCCAGCTCACCGTACTCCTACGAGCAGTACTTC. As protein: CASSPYSYEQYF.

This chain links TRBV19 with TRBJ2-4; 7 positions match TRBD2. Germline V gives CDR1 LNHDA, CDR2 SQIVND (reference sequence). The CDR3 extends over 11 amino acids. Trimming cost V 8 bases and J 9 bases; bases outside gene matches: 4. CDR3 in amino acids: CASGDYVIQYF. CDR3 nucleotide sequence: TGTGCCAGTGGGGACTATGTCATTCAGTACTTC.